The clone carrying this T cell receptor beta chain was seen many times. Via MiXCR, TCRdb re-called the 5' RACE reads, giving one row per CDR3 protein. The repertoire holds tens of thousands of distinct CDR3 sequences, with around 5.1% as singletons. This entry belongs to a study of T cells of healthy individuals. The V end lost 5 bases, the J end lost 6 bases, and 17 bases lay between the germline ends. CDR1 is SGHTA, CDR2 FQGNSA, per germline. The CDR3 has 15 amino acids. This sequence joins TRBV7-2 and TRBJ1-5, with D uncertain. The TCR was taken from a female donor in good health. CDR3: CASSVRPVTGQPQHF. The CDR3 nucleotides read TGTGCCAGCAGCGTCCGACCCGTTACCGGTCAGCCCCAGCATTTT.